This T cell receptor beta chain was documented in a study of beta chain features in type 1 diabetes. Turning to the study itself: Comparable age, gender and cell yields were observed in patients relative to healthy donors.

CD4+ naive, central memory, regulatory and stem cell-like memory subsets were isolated by sorting on CD45RO/CCR7/CD25/CD127/CD95/CD27. Study results and caveats: Type 1 diabetes patients had TCRB CDR3s that were shorter (moderately but significantly so) in all four CD4+ subsets.

Every isolated RNA sample was fully reverse transcribed, so sequencing captured expressed TCRB transcripts. Naive, central memory and regulatory T cell samples averaged roughly 3.7 million reads. Clones were read by immunoSEQ multiplex PCR, and TCRdb kept only the in-frame ones, dropping some. The sample contains 600,000 or so clones, 9.5% to 15% of which appear only once. The J segment lost 6 bases and the V segment lost 6 bases, leaving 11 bases of the junction unmatched. The CDR3 has 15 residues. Germline CDR1 reads MNHEY; CDR2 reads SMNVEV (reference sequence). This clone was counted a few times. Its cognate antigen is unknown.

V is TRBV27 and J is TRBJ2-1; 7 positions agree with TRBD2. This TCR came from a young man with type 1 diabetes. The material sequenced was naive CD4+ T cells from blood. The CDR3 nucleotides read TGTGCCAGCAGCACCGGGACTACCAGCGGCAATGAGCAGTTCTTC. Translation: CASSTGTTSGNEQFF.